The following is a T cell receptor (beta chain) sequence with its context. What it binds is unknown. TCRdb ran MiXCR on the 5' RACE reads and lists one entry per CDR3 protein. The sample carries some 7,700 distinct CDR3 sequences, approximately 9.3% recorded once. These data come from a study of spatial heterogeneity in lung cancer. Study as a whole: Tumor regions showed TCR transcript counts that correlated strongly with a T cell module score from matched bulk RNA-seq.

Noted time point: sample taken at primary tumor resection. There are 15 residues in the CDR3. In germline, CDR1 is WSHSY, CDR2 SAAADI. V dropped 8 bases and J dropped 1 base, with 14 bases sitting between them. General study results and limits: It was found that expanded intratumoral alpha and beta TCR counts tracked tumor mutation counts.

The receptor was isolated from a male donor with early-stage non-small cell lung cancer. J is TRBJ2-2 and V is TRBV10-2; a weak D match, TRBD1 (5 bases). The input for sequencing was lung tumor tissue, taken at surgery. In DNA form, the CDR3 reads TGCGCCAGCGGGCTGGGGCAGGGGAACACCGGGGAGCTGTTTTTT. Its protein is CASGLGQGNTGELFF.